One and the same sample provided the 2 T cell receptor beta chains below, sequenced in a study of T cell responses to AZD1222 COVID-19 vaccine. Sequenced by immunoSEQ multiplex PCR; TCRdb stores in-frame clones only, minus some. Found here are roughly 49,000 clones, roughly 89% of them singletons; the top ten hold roughly 2.5%. The sequencing here drew on peripheral blood, taken 28 days after the second AZD1222 dose. Receptors were obtained from an adult who received the AZD1222 COVID-19 vaccine.

There are a few counts of this clone. The chain links TRBV5-4 to TRBJ2-1, with D unresolved. The CDR3 spans 14 residues. Germline CDR1 is SGHNT and CDR2 is YYREEE (reference sequence). With 0 bases removed from V and 8 bases from J, the gap between germline ends came to 12 bases. CDR3 nucleotide sequence: TGTGCCAGCAGCTTGGTTGGCGGATTGGATGAGCAGTTCTTC. It translates to CASSLVGGLDEQFF.

The chain employs TRBV18 and TRBJ2-1, with 9 bases identical to TRBD2. Germline lookup yields CDR1 KGHSH and CDR2 LQKENI. Trimming took 1 base from V and 6 from J; bases not matched to a gene: 7. The CDR3 is 16 residues long. The DNA for the CDR3 is TGTGCCAGCTCACCACAGGGCGGGAGGGCTATCAATGAGCAGTTCTTC. Amino acids: CASSPQGGRAINEQFF.